This T cell receptor beta chain appears in the sequencing data of a study of blood T cell repertoires in COVID-19. Trimming took 8 bases from V and 7 from J; bases not matched to a gene: 8. In germline, CDR1 is SNHLY, CDR2 FYNNEI. The CDR3 is 15 residues long. Profiled with immunoSEQ multiplex PCR; TCRdb holds only in-frame clones, not every one. The table has 340,000 or so clones, approximately 83% seen once. V is TRBV2 and J is TRBJ1-6; TRBD1 agrees at 10 bases. The sample consisted of PBMCs or T cells enriched from blood (not recorded which). This sequence was found in a woman aged 40 to 55 with acute COVID-19. The CDR3 here is CASYDRGLLNSPLHF. The CDR3 coding sequence is TGTGCCAGCTATGACAGGGGGCTCTTGAATTCACCCCTCCACTTT.